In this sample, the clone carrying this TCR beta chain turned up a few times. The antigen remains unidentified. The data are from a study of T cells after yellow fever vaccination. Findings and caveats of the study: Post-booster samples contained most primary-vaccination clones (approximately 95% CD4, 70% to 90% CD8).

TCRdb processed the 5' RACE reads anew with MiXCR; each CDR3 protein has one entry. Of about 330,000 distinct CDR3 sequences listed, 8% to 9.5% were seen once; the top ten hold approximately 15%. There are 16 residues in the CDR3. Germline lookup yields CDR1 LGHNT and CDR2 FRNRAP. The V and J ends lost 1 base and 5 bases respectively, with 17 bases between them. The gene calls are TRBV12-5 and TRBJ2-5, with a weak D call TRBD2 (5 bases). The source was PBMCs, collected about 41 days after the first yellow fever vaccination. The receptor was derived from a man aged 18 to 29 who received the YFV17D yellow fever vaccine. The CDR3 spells CASGLASTGSGETQYF. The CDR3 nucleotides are TGTGCTAGTGGTTTGGCCTCGACTGGGAGCGGTGAGACCCAGTACTTC. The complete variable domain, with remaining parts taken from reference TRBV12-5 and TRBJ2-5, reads DARVTQTPRHKVTEMGQEVTMRCQPILGHNTVFWYRQTMMQGLELLAYFRNRAPLDDSGMPKDRFSAEMPDATLATLKIQPSEPRDSAVYFCASGLASTGSGETQYFGPGTRLLVL.